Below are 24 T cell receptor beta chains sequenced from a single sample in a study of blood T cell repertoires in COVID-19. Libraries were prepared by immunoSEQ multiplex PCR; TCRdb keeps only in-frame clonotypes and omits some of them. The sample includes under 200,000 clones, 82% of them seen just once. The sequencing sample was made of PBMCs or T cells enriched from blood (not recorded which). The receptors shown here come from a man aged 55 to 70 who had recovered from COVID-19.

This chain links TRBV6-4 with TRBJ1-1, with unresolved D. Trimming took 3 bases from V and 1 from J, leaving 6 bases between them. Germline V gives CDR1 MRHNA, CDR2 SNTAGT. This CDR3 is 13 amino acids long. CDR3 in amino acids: CASSEQPNTEAFF. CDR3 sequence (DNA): TGTGCCAGCAGTGAACAACCGAACACTGAAGCTTTCTTT.

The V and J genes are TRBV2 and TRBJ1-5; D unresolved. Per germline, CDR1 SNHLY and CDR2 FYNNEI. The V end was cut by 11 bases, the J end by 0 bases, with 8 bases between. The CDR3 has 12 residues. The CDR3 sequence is CASADSNQPQHF. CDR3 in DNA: TGTGCCTCCGCGGATAGCAATCAGCCCCAGCATTTT. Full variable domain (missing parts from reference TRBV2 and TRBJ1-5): EPEVTQTPSHQVTQMGQEVILRCVPISNHLYFYWYRQILGQKVEFLVSFYNNEISEKSEIFDDQFSVERPDGSNFTLKIRSTKLEDSAMYFCASADSNQPQHFGDGTRLSIL.

The CDR3: CASSLSAQKGAGELFF. DNA for the CDR3: TGCGCCAGCAGCTTAAGCGCCCAGAAAGGGGCCGGGGAGCTGTTTTTT. V usage is TRBV5-1 and J usage is TRBJ2-2, with D possibly TRBD1 on 5 matching bases. The CDR3 is 16 residues long. Germline CDR1 SGHRS, CDR2 YFSETQ. V lost 2 bases to trimming and J lost 6 bases, with 17 bases between them.

CDR3 nucleotides: TGTGCCAGCAGCGTAGGTAGCGGGGGGGCTGCTACGCAGTATTTT. It translates to CASSVGSGGAATQYF. V and J are TRBV9 and TRBJ2-3, with 11 positions matching TRBD2. Trimming at V came to 0 bases and at J to 8 bases, leaving 5 bases not matched to a gene. CDR3 length: 15 amino acids. CDR1 SGDLS and CDR2 YYNGEE come from the germline V gene.

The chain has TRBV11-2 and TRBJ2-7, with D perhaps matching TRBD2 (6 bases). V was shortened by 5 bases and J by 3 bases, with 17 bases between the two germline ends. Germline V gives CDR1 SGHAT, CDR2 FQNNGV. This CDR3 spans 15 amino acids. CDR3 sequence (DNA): TGTGCCAGCAGCCGCTCCGGGACGGGAGACTACGAGCAGTACTTC. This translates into CASSRSGTGDYEQYF. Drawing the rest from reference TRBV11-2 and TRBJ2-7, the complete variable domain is EAGVAQSPRYKIIEKRQSVAFWCNPISGHATLYWYQQILGQGPKLLIQFQNNGVVDDSQLPKDRFSAERLKGVDSTLKIQPAKLEDSAVYLCASSRSGTGDYEQYFGPGTRLTVT.

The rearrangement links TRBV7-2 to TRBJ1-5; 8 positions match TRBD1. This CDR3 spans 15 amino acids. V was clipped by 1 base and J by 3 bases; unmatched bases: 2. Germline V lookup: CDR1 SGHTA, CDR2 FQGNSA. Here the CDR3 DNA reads TGTGCCAGCAGCTTAGGACAGGGGAACAATCAGCCCCAGCATTTT. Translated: CASSLGQGNNQPQHF.

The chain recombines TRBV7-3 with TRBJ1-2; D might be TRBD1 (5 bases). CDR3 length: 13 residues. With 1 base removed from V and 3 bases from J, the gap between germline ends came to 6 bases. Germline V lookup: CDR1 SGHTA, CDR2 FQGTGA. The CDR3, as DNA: TGTGCCAGCAGCTTAAAGGGGTACTATGGCTACACCTTC. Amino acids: CASSLKGYYGYTF.

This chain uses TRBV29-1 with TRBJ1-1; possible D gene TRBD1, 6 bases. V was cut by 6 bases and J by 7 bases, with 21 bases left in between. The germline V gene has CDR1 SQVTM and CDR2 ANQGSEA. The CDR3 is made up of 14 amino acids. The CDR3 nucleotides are TGCAGCGTCCCTGGGGGGCGGGAGCTAGGTGAAGCTTTCTTT. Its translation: CSVPGGRELGEAFF.

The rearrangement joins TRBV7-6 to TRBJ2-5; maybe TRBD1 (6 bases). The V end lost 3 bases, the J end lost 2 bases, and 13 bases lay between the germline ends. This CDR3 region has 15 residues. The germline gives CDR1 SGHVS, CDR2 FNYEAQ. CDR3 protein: CASSLWQGKQETQYF. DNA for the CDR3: TGTGCCAGCAGCTTGTGGCAGGGGAAACAAGAGACCCAGTACTTC.

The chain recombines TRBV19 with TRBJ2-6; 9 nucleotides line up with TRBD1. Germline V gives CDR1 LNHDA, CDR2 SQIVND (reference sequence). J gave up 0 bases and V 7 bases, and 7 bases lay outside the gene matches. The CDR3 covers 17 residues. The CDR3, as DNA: TGTGCCAGTAATGGACAGGGGATTGGCTCTGGGGCCAACGTCCTGACTTTC. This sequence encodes CASNGQGIGSGANVLTF.

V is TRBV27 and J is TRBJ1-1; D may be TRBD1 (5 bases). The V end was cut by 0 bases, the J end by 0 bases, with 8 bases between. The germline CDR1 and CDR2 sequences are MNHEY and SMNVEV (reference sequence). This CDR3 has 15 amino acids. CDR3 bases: TGTGCCAGCAGTTTATCAGGGGTAATGAACACTGAAGCTTTCTTT. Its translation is CASSLSGVMNTEAFF.

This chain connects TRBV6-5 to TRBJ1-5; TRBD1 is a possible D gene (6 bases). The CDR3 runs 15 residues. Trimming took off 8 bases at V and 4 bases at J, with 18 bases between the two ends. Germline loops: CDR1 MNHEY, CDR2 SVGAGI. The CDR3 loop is CASQVGGQLNQPQHF. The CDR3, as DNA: TGTGCCAGCCAAGTTGGGGGACAACTTAATCAGCCCCAGCATTTT.

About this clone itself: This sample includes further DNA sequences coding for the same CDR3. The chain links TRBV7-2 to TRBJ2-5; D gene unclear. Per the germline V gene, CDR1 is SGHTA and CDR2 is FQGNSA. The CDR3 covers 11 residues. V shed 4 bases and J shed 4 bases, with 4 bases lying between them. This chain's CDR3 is CASSYGETQYF. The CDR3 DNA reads TGTGCCAGCAGCTACGGAGAGACCCAGTACTTC.

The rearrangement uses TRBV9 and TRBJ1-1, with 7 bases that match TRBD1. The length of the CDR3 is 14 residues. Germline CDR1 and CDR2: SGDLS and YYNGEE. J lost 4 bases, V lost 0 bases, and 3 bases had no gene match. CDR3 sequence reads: CASSVAGTATEAFF. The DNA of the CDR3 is TGTGCCAGCAGCGTAGCTGGGACAGCCACTGAAGCTTTCTTT.

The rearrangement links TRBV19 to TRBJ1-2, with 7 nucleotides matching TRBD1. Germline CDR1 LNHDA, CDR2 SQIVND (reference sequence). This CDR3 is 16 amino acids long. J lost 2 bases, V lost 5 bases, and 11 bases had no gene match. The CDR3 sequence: CASSSRTGAKNYGYTF. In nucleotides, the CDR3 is TGTGCCAGTAGTTCGAGGACAGGTGCTAAAAACTATGGCTACACCTTC.

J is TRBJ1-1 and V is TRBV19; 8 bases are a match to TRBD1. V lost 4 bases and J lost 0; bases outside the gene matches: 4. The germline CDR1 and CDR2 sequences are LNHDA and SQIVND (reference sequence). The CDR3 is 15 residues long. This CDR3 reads CASSTRQGMNTEAFF. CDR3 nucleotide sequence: TGTGCCAGTAGTACCAGACAGGGGATGAACACTGAAGCTTTCTTT.

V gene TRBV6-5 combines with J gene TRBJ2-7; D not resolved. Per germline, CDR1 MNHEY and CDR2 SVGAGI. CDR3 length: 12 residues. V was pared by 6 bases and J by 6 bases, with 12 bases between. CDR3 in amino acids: CASSSLTSEQYF. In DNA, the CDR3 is TGTGCCAGCAGCTCCCTTACCAGCGAGCAGTACTTC.

The CDR3 DNA reads TGTGCCAGCTCACAAGCAAGGGACAGCCGGAGTGGCTACACCTTC. Translation gives CASSQARDSRSGYTF. J is TRBJ1-2 and V is TRBV18; 7 nucleotides align to TRBD1. V lost 4 bases to trimming and J lost 7 bases; unmatched junction nucleotides: 12. The CDR3 is 15 residues long. Germline V gene lookup returns CDR1 KGHSH and CDR2 LQKENI.

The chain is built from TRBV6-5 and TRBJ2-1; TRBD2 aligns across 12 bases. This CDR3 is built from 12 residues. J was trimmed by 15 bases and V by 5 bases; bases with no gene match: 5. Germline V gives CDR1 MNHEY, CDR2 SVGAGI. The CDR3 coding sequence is TGTGCCAGCAGTCCTAGCGGGAGGGTTCCGTTCTTC. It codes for CASSPSGRVPFF.

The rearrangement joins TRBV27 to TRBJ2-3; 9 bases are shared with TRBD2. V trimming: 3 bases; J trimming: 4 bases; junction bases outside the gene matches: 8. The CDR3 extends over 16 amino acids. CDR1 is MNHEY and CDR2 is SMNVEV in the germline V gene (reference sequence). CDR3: CASSFAIAGAADTQYF. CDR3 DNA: TGTGCCAGCAGTTTTGCCATAGCGGGGGCCGCAGATACGCAGTATTTT.

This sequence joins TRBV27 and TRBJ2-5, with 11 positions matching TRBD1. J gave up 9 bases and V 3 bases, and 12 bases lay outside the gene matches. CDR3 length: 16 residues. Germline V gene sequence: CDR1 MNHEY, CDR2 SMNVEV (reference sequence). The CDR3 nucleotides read TGTGCCAGCAGTTTGTCTTCGGGACAGGGGGTTGGGGCCCAGTACTTC. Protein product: CASSLSSGQGVGAQYF.

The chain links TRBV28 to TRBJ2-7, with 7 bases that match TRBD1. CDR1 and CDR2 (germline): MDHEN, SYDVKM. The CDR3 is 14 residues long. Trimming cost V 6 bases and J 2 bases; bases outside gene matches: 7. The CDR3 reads CASRNPGQTYEQYF. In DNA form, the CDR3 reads TGTGCCAGCAGGAATCCGGGACAGACCTACGAGCAGTACTTC.

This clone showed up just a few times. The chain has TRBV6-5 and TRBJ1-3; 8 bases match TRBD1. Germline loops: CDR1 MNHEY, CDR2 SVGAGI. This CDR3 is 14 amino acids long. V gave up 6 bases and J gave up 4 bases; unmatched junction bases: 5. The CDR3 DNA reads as TGTGCCAGCAGGGAGACAGGGGTGGGAAACACCATATATTTT. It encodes CASRETGVGNTIYF.

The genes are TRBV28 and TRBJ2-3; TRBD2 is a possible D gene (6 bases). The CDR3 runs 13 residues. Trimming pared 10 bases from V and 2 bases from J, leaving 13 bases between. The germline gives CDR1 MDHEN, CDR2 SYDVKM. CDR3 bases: TGTGCCACCCGGGACTTTATCACAGATACGCAGTATTTT. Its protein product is CATRDFITDTQYF.